Given below is one TCR beta chain in context. What antigen it recognizes has not been identified. No much larger clonotype is one base removed from it; base qualities were not supplied. Taken from the germline V gene, the CDR1 and CDR2 loops are SNHLY and FYNNEI. Between the V and J ends, shortened by 1 base and 2 bases respectively, the junction contains 6 bases. The CDR3 numbers 14 residues from cysteine through phenylalanine. Of the read, only the CDR3 DNA is kept; its 42 bases are in frame from base 1. The trial excluded patients who had a history of autoimmune disease or were on systemic immunosuppression. Peripheral blood for TCR sequencing was collected from all dose cohorts at baseline, on cycle 4 day 1, and on cycle 7 day 1. Samples were obtained from an open-label, multicenter, first-in-human phase I dose-escalation trial of ivuxolimab. Adults with locally advanced or metastatic melanoma, renal cell carcinoma, hepatocellular carcinoma or head and neck squamous cell carcinoma were enrolled in the trial. Before TCR sequencing, CD4+ T cells and CD8+ T cells were sorted from peripheral blood as separate populations.

Genomic DNA was extracted from sorted cells for sequencing of the TCRbeta CDR3 region. The immunoSEQ Assay was used to sequence the TCRbeta CDR3 regions. TCRdb took this table from immuneACCESS and kept in-frame rearrangements with V and J called. Such tables lack part of the clones; where checked against another copy, unresolved V genes explain under half of the gap, and the rest is unexplained. The sample yields about 80,000 clones; more than 70% were counted once. Roughly 2.2% of the sample rests with the top ten. The record originates from a study of OX40 agonist ivuxolimab in advanced cancers. Turning to the overall study: Ivuxolimab was an agonistic, fully human IgG2 monoclonal antibody directed against OX40 (CD134), a costimulatory receptor. Partial responses occurred in three dose-escalation patients, of whom one had hepatocellular carcinoma and two had cutaneous melanoma. Prior anti-PD-1, anti-PD-L1 or anti-CTLA-4 therapy was permitted, and checkpoint inhibitors had been received by roughly 42% of dose-escalation patients. A male proportion of roughly 80% and a mean age of roughly 55 years, ranging from roughly 23 to 79, were recorded for the dose-escalation cohort. The paper reports the monotherapy dose-escalation portion (N of about 54 patients) of the phase I ivuxolimab trial. Of the approximately 50 dose-escalation patients, hepatocellular carcinoma was present in around 20, melanoma in roughly 15, renal cell carcinoma in 9 and head and neck cancer in 9. Peripheral TCRbeta sequencing was intended to test whether TCR sequence diversity was altered and clonal T-cell expansion was caused by ivuxolimab. Intravenous ivuxolimab was administered to patients every 2 weeks at six dose levels: 0.01, 0.1, 0.3, 1.5, 3 and 10 mg/kg. Broader findings and caveats from the paper: At doses of 0.1 to 3.0 mg/kg, clonal expansion of both CD4+ and CD8+ blood T cells was observed from baseline to week 6. After ivuxolimab, CD8+ T cells had more expanded clones than CD4+ T cells on average. In partial responders in the 0.1-3.0 mg/kg groups, normalized peripheral clonal expansion was found to be among the lowest, especially among CD8+ T cells. Which antigens the clonally expanded peripheral T cells were specific for was not determined. Low levels of normalized T-cell clonal expansion were also seen in some nonresponding patients.

The sequence was collected from an adult with an advanced solid tumor such as melanoma, head and neck, liver or kidney cancer. Sequences were derived from CD4+ or CD8+ T cells sorted from blood, sampled in a trial of the OX40 agonist ivuxolimab. The rearranged chain carries TRBV2 and TRBJ1-5; no confident D gene assignment can be made. The CDR3 loop reads CASSEEVGNQPQHF. The DNA sequence reads TGTGCCAGCAGTGAAGAAGTGGGCAATCAGCCCCAGCATTTT.